This TCR beta chain was sequenced during a study of cytomegalovirus exposure and HLA in healthy donors. Trimming cost V 7 bases and J 1 base, with 14 bases left between them. Germline lookup yields CDR1 SNHLY and CDR2 FYNNEI. The CDR3 totals 14 residues. Comment on this clone: Its antigen is still unknown.

Study-wide results and limits: Productive status was seen about 90% or about 30% of the time for most TCR beta V segments in an earlier analysis. One cluster of highly shared sequence variants probably arose as a sequencing artifact.

The PCR was carried out with 60 Vbeta primers and 13 Jbeta primers. Original processing notes: In a later analysis, roughly 10 million of tens of millions of unique beta chains occurred in at least two donors. The method was immunoSEQ multiplex PCR; TCRdb's version includes in-frame clones alone and lacks a portion of them. The V and J calls and clone size were taken over from that table, and D and trimming were inferred from the DNA. The sample shows around 91,000 clones, approximately 86% of them seen only once. J is TRBJ2-7 and V is TRBV2, with D perhaps TRBD1 (6 bases). This clonotype was sampled from a man in his thirties or forties in good health and CMV-seropositive. Sequenced sample: PBMCs. Written as DNA, the CDR3 is TGTGCCAGCATTACGGGGACAAGATCCTACGAGCAGTACTTC. Protein: CASITGTRSYEQYF.